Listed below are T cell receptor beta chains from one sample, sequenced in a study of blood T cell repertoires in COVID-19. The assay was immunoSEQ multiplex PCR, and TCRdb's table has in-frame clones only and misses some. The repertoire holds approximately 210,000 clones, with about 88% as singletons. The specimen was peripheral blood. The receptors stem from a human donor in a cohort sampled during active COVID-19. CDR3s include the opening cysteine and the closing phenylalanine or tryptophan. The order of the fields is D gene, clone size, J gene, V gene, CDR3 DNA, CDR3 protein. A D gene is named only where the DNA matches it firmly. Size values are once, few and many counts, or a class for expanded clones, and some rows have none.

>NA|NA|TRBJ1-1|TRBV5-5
TGTGCCAGCAGCCCCCGGGGGGGCGGAAACACTGAAGCTTTCTTT
CASSPRGGGNTEAFF
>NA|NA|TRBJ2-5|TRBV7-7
TGTGCCAGCAGCTTAGCCTTTTCTAGCGCAGAGACCCAGTACTTC
CASSLAFSSAETQYF
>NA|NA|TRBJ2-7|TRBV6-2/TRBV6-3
TGTGCCAGCAGCCTCAGCGCCACATACGAGCAGTACTTC
CASSLSATYEQYF
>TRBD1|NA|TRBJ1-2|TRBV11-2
TGTGCCAGCAGCAAACAGGGGCCCCCCTATGGCTACACCTTC
CASSKQGPPYGYTF
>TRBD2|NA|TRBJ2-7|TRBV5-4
TGTGCCAGCAGCCCCGGGACTAGCGGGAGTCAGTACGAGCAGTACTTC
CASSPGTSGSQYEQYF
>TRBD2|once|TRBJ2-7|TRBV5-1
TGCGCCAGCAGCTCTAGCGGGAACCTCGGCGAGCAGTACTTC
CASSSSGNLGEQYF
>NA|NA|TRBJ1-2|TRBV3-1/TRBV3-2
TGTGCCAGCAGCCAAGTAGGGGGGGACTTCAGCTATGGCTACACCTTC
CASSQVGGDFSYGYTF
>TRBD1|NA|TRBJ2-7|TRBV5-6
TGTGCCAGCAGCTGGGGGCCGGGGACAGGTCAATACGAGCAGTACTTC
CASSWGPGTGQYEQYF
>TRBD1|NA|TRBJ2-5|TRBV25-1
TGTGCCAGCAGTGACCCCCGGACAGGGGGCGGGGAGACCCAGTACTTC
CASSDPRTGGGETQYF
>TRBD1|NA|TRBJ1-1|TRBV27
TGTGCCAGCAGTCCCAGACAGGGGAGAGCTTTCTTT
CASSPRQGRAFF
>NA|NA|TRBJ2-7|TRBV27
TGTGCCAGCAGTTCCCCTTTACGGGGAGGCCACTACGAGCAGTACTTC
CASSSPLRGGHYEQYF
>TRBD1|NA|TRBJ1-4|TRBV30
TGTGCCTGGGGCAAGGACAGGGCAAGGGAAAAACTGTTTTTT
CAWGKDRAREKLFF
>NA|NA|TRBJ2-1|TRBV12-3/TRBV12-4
TGTGCCAGCAGTTTGAGCTCCTACAATGAGCAGTTCTTC
CASSLSSYNEQFF
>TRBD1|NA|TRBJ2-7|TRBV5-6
TGTGCCAGCAGCAAGACAGGGGGGACCTACGAGCAGTACTTC
CASSKTGGTYEQYF
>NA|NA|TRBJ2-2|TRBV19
TGTGCCAGTTATTCCGGGTACACCGGGGAGCTGTTTTTT
CASYSGYTGELFF
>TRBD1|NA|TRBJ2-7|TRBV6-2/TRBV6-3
TGTGCCAGCAGCCGGAATACACCCAAGACAGGGGGCCACGAGCAGTACTTC
CASSRNTPKTGGHEQYF
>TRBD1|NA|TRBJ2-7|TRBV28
TGTGCCAGCAGTTTACTGACAGGGGCCTACGAGCAGTACTTC
CASSLLTGAYEQYF
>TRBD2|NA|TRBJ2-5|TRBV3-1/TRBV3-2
TGTGCCAGCAGCCCGCCGGGACTAGCGGGGTCTCATATAAGGACCCAGTACTTC
CASSPPGLAGSHIRTQYF
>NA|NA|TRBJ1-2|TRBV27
TGTGCCAGCAGTCCAGTCGCGCGGGGGGCGTGGGGCTACACCTTC
CASSPVARGAWGYTF
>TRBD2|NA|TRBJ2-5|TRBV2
TGTGCCAGCAGGAGGTTAGGGACTAGCGGGGAGACCCAGTACTTC
CASRRLGTSGETQYF
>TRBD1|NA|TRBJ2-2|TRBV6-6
TGTGCCACTTCCGGGACAGCGAACACCGGGGAGCTGTTTTTT
CATSGTANTGELFF
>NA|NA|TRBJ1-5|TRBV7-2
TGTGCCAGCAGCGCCCCTTGGGCGGGGATCAATCAGCCCCAGCATTTT
CASSAPWAGINQPQHF
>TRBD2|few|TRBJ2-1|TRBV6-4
TGTGCCAGCAGTGAGCGGGGGGAGCTCAACGAGCAGTTCTTC
CASSERGELNEQFF
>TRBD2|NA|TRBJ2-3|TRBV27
TGTGCCAGCAGCCGGGGGGTCAGCACAGATACGCAGTATTTT
CASSRGVSTDTQYF
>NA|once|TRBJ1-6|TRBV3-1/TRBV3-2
TGTGCCAGCAGTTACAGGGCCTCAAATTCACCCCTCCACTTT
CASSYRASNSPLHF
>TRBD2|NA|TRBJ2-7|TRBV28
TGTGCCAGCGTAGCTAGCGGCACCTACGAGCAGTACTTC
CASVASGTYEQYF
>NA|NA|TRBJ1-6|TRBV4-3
TGCGCCAGCAGCCAAGATCCAGGCGGGGAGCCCCTCCACTTT
CASSQDPGGEPLHF
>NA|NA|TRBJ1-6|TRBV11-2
TGTGCCAGCAGAACGATTTGGGGGGGACGGGATTCACCCCTCCACTTT
CASRTIWGGRDSPLHF
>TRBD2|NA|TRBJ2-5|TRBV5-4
TGTGCCAGCAGCTCGGGGGGGTCCAAACAAGAGACCCAGTACTTC
CASSSGGSKQETQYF
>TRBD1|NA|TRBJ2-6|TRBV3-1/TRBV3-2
TGTGCCAGCAGCCGTAGACAGGGGGCCGGCGGGGCCAACGTCCTGACTTTC
CASSRRQGAGGANVLTF
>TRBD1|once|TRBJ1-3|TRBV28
TGTGCCAGCAGCGCGGACAGGCCCCCCACCATATATTTT
CASSADRPPTIYF
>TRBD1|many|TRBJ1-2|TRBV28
TGTGCCAGCAGTCTAGGACAGGCCAACTATGGCTACACCTTC
CASSLGQANYGYTF
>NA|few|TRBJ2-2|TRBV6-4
TGTGCCAGCAGTGACCCCTTCACCGGGGAGCTGTTTTTT
CASSDPFTGELFF
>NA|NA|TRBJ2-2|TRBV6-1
TGTGCCAGCAGTGAGCAGGGCATCGGGGAGCTGTTTTTT
CASSEQGIGELFF
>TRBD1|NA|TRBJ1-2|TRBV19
TGTGCCAGTAGTATAACCTCGGGACAGGGCCGCACCTTC
CASSITSGQGRTF
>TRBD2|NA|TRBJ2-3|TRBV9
TGTGCCAGCAGCGTAGAGGGGACTAGCGGGAGTTGGAGTGTTACAGATACGCAGTATTTT
CASSVEGTSGSWSVTDTQYF
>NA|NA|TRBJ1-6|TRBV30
TGTGCCTGGGCCGGGGTGGGCAATTCACCCCTCCACTTT
CAWAGVGNSPLHF